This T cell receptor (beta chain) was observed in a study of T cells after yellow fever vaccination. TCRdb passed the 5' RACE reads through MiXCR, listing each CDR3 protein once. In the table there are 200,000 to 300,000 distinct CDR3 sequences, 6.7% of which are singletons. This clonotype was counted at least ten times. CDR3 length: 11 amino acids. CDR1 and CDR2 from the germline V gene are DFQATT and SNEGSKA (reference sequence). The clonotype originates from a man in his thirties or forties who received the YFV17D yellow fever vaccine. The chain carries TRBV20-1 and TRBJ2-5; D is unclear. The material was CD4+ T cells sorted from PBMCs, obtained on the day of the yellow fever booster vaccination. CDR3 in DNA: TGCAGCGTCCTGGGGCAAGAGACCCAGTACTTC. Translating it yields CSVLGQETQYF.